The 14 T cell receptor beta chains below were found in one sample sequenced in a study of blood T cell repertoires in COVID-19. Clones were read by immunoSEQ multiplex PCR, and TCRdb kept only the in-frame ones, dropping some. The repertoire holds about 80,000 clones, with 60% to 85% as singletons. Material for sequencing was peripheral blood. The receptors were gathered from a human donor in a cohort sampled during active COVID-19.

V and J are TRBV6-5 and TRBJ1-6; 7 bases map to TRBD1. Germline CDR1 reads MNHEY; CDR2 reads SVGAGI. Germline trimming cut 6 bases from V and 7 bases from J; bases unmatched to any gene: 3. The CDR3 runs to 13 residues. The CDR3 nucleotides read TGTGCCAGCAGAGGACAGGAAAATTCACCCCTCCACTTT. Translating it yields CASRGQENSPLHF.

This chain links TRBV3-1 (or the pseudogene TRBV3-2) with TRBJ2-1; the D is unclear. Per germline, CDR1 LGHDT and CDR2 YNNKEL (reference sequence). The CDR3 spans 15 residues. Trimming stripped 4 bases from V and 0 bases from J, with 10 bases between. CDR3 sequence (DNA): TGTGCCAGCAGCCGATTTGATAGCTCCTACAATGAGCAGTTCTTC. Amino acids: CASSRFDSSYNEQFF.

In this sample, this clone turned up many times. The rearrangement joins TRBV6-2 or TRBV6-3 to TRBJ2-7; 7 bases agree with TRBD2. CDR3 size: 16 residues. Germline CDR1 MNHEY, CDR2 SVGEGT. The trim removed 2 bases at V and 2 bases at J, leaving 9 bases unmatched. CDR3 region: CASSYGASGNPYEQYV. For the CDR3, the DNA is TGTGCCAGCAGTTACGGAGCCAGCGGGAACCCCTACGAGCAGTACGTC.

V gene TRBV7-2 combines with J gene TRBJ2-1, with 8 bases that match TRBD1. In germline, CDR1 is SGHTA, CDR2 FQGNSA. CDR3 length: 12 amino acids. V shed 5 bases, J shed 10 bases, and the junction held 4 bases outside the gene matches. DNA of the CDR3: TGTGCCAGCAGCGCAGGGGGCGGCGAGCAGTTCTTC. Its translation: CASSAGGGEQFF.

This clone has just a few counts. The same CDR3 also results from other DNA sequences found in this sample. This sequence joins TRBV20-1 and TRBJ1-2; D is unresolved. Germline V gene lookup returns CDR1 DFQATT and CDR2 SNEGSKA (reference sequence). V was trimmed by 1 base and J by 6 bases, leaving 6 bases between them. The CDR3 covers 11 residues. CDR3 DNA: TGCAGTGCTAGAGCTCCGGATGGCTACACCTTC. The encoded protein is CSARAPDGYTF.

The J gene is TRBJ2-1, the V gene TRBV5-4; 11 positions agree with TRBD2. V shed 5 bases, J shed 5 bases, and the junction held 3 bases outside the gene matches. This CDR3 spans 14 amino acids. CDR1 is SGHNT, CDR2 YYREEE, per germline (reference sequence). The CDR3 DNA sequence: TGTGCCAGCAGAGGGACTAGCGGAAACAATGAGCAGTTCTTC. The encoded protein is CASRGTSGNNEQFF.

The genes are TRBV6-4 and TRBJ1-1; D is undetermined. V lost 4 bases and J lost 1, with 7 bases in between. Germline V gives CDR1 MRHNA, CDR2 SNTAGT. The CDR3 consists of 13 residues. CDR3 DNA: TGTGCCAGCAGTGTAGTCTGGAACACTGAAGCTTTCTTT. Protein product: CASSVVWNTEAFF.

The chain employs TRBV7-9 and TRBJ1-4, with 7 bases lining up with TRBD1. CDR3 length: 14 residues. Germline loops: CDR1 SEHNR, CDR2 FQNEAQ (reference sequence). Losses at the gene ends were 6 bases for V and 7 bases for J; bases not matched to a gene: 8. The CDR3 loop reads CASRRQGFGEKLFF. The CDR3 coding sequence is TGTGCCAGCAGACGACAGGGCTTCGGTGAAAAACTGTTTTTT.

This rearrangement joins TRBV5-6 to TRBJ2-5, with D uncertain. The germline V gene has CDR1 SGHDT and CDR2 YYEEEE. CDR3 length: 12 residues. Trimming cost V 1 base and J 2 bases, with 3 bases left between them. Here the CDR3 DNA reads TGTGCCAGCAGCTTGCTTCAAGAGACCCAGTACTTC. It yields the protein CASSLLQETQYF.

V is TRBV5-4 and J is TRBJ1-4, with D perhaps TRBD1 (5 bases). Deletions cut 4 bases from V and 9 bases from J, with 19 bases between. In germline, CDR1 is SGHNT, CDR2 YYREEE (reference sequence). CDR3 size: 15 residues. CDR3 sequence (DNA): TGTGCCAGCAGCCCCCGCGGGGCCGGCGGAAAAAAACTGTTTTTT. It is translated as CASSPRGAGGKKLFF.

This clone has only one observation. This chain connects TRBV28 to TRBJ1-1, with unresolved D. V lost 6 bases to trimming and J lost 1 base, with 18 bases between them. Germline V CDR1 and CDR2: MDHEN, SYDVKM. The CDR3 loop spans 16 amino acids. This CDR3 is CASSTIPRGGNTEAFF. The CDR3 DNA reads TGTGCCAGCAGCACTATCCCCCGGGGAGGGAACACTGAAGCTTTCTTT.

The genes are TRBV6-4 and TRBJ2-5; no definite D call. Germline V gene sequence: CDR1 MRHNA, CDR2 SNTAGT. V lost 8 bases, J lost 0 bases, and 16 bases lay in between. CDR3 length: 15 amino acids. CDR3 coding DNA: TGTGCCAGCCCCAAAAGGCGGATTTACCAAGAGACCCAGTACTTC. It yields the protein CASPKRRIYQETQYF.

This chain links TRBV5-5 with TRBJ1-5; no firm D call. The CDR3 is 15 residues long. Germline lookup yields CDR1 SGHKS and CDR2 YYEKEE (reference sequence). V lost 1 base, J lost 2 bases, and 10 bases lay in between. The CDR3 is CASSLYFMGNQPQHF. CDR3 DNA sequence: TGTGCCAGCAGCTTGTACTTTATGGGCAATCAGCCCCAGCATTTT.

The genes are TRBV4-1 and TRBJ1-1; 12 bases agree with TRBD1. The junction had 11 bases not matched to a gene; V was cut back by 2 bases and J by 7 bases. The CDR3 covers 17 residues. Germline V gives CDR1 MGHRA, CDR2 YSYEKL. In nucleotides, the CDR3 is TGCGCCAGCAGCCAACCCTTCCGGGACAGGGGGCTAAATGAAGCTTTCTTT. Translation: CASSQPFRDRGLNEAFF.